The clone carrying this T cell receptor beta chain was found many times. Its antigen is unidentified. This specimen comes from a study of T cells after posttransplantation cyclophosphamide. Whole-study findings and limits: Recipient CMV seropositivity and CMV reactivation strongly tracked TRB clonality. TRB overlap between skin or GI tissue T cells and blood was limited.

The CDR3 is made up of 12 amino acids. Germline V gene data show CDR1 as SEHNR and CDR2 as FQNEAQ (reference sequence). V was trimmed by 5 bases and J by 6 bases, leaving 11 bases between them. The assay was immunoSEQ multiplex PCR, and TCRdb's table has in-frame clones only and misses some. This sample carries fewer than 40,000 clones and no singletons, and approximately 5% goes to the top ten. The source is a woman between 50 and 59 years old in good health and a related stem cell transplant donor. The chain uses TRBV7-9 and TRBJ2-7; weak D call: TRBD1 (6 bases). Sequencing was performed on PBMCs. The DNA of the CDR3 is TGTGCCAGCAGCCGCAACAGGGCCGAGCAGTACTTC. This translates into CASSRNRAEQYF.